This T cell receptor (beta chain) came from a study of blood T cell repertoires in COVID-19. The overall study: Samples came from the United States, Italy and Spain, spanning acute and convalescent COVID-19. Sources were T cells, B-cell-depleted T cells, or PBMCs; the material itself was cDNA or gDNA.

Per the original methods: The assay estimated nucleated cells by amplifying reference gene primers. The data were produced by immunoSEQ multiplex PCR, yet TCRdb's version contains in-frame clones alone and is incomplete. That table gives V, J and clone size, and the DNA gave D and trimming. The sample contains 55,000 to 95,000 clones, roughly four fifths of which appear only once. CDR3 length: 14 residues. Per the germline V gene, CDR1 is KGHSH and CDR2 is LQKENI. V was shortened by 3 bases and J by 0 bases, with 8 bases between the two germline ends. This receptor was obtained from a woman aged 60-75 years with acute or convalescent COVID-19. The chain links TRBV18 to TRBJ1-1; a possible D gene is TRBD1 (5 bases). Source material: peripheral blood. The CDR3 DNA follows: TGTGCCAGCTCACCCCAGGGTGTGAACACTGAAGCTTTCTTT. This encodes CASSPQGVNTEAFF. The entire variable domain, with the rest obtained from reference TRBV18 and TRBJ1-1, is as follows: NAGVMQNPRHLVRRRGQEARLRCSPMKGHSHVYWYRQLPEEGLKFMVYLQKENIIDESGMPKERFSAEFPKEGPSILRIQQVVRGDSAAYFCASSPQGVNTEAFFGQGTRLTVV.